This TCR beta chain was observed in a study of siplizumab effects on memory and regulatory T cells. Germline V gene sequence: CDR1 MNHEY, CDR2 SMNVEV (reference sequence). The CDR3 has 13 residues. V lost 4 bases to trimming and J lost 5 bases; unmatched junction nucleotides: 3. Method: immunoSEQ multiplex PCR; TCRdb's copy keeps in-frame clones and lacks some. Found here are just under 85,000 clones, 80% to 90% of them singletons; the top ten hold about 1.4%. This sequence was found in a human donor in good health. Sample: Tregs sorted from blood. The chain uses TRBV27 and TRBJ2-5, with TRBD1 matching 8 bases. CDR3 residues: CASSSRGRETQYF. CDR3 DNA: TGTGCCAGCAGTTCCAGGGGGCGTGAGACCCAGTACTTC.